This T cell receptor beta chain was captured by sequencing in a study of T cell repertoires in cytomegalovirus infection. About the study: Through public TCR beta signatures, both CMV infection and matching HLA type were indicated. Regarding the study as a whole: CMV carriers having the relevant HLA were flagged by cumulative public TCR beta family frequency. The ex vivo response was dominated by HLA-C-restricted CMV-specific TCR beta clonotypes.

As concerns this clonotype: No antigen is known for it.

There are 15 residues in the CDR3. V dropped 3 bases and J dropped 0 bases, with 9 bases sitting between them. MiXCR, run by TCRdb on the reads, gives a single entry per CDR3 protein. The sample yields around 530,000 distinct CDR3 sequences, approximately 26% seen once. This receptor was identified in a human donor in good health (CMV status not recorded). Some clones in this sample may be carry-over from other donors' samples. Material for sequencing was PBMCs. The chain combines TRBV12-3 or TRBV12-4 with TRBJ1-3; D is unresolved. CDR3 sequence reads: CASSFDRSSGNTIYF. Here the CDR3 DNA reads TGTGCCAGCAGTTTTGACCGCAGCTCTGGAAACACCATATATTTT.